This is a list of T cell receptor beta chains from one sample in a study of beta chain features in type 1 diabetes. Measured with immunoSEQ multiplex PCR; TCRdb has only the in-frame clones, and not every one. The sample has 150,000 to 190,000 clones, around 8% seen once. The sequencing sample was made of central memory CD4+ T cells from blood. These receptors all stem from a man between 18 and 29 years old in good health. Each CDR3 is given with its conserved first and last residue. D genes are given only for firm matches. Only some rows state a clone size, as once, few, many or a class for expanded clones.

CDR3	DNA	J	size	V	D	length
CASSLNGGRATGELFF	TGTGCCAGCAGCTTAAATGGCGGGAGAGCAACCGGGGAGCTGTTTTTT	TRBJ2-2	few	TRBV7-2	TRBD2	16
CASSPGGIQETQYF	TGCGCCAGCAGCCCAGGGGGTATCCAAGAGACCCAGTACTTC	TRBJ2-5	-	TRBV4-3	TRBD1	14
CASSFYRGTEAFF	TGCGCCAGCAGCTTCTACAGGGGCACTGAAGCTTTCTTT	TRBJ1-1	few	TRBV5-1	TRBD1	13
CASSDQGLAGREQFF	TGTGCCAGCAGCGACCAGGGACTAGCGGGACGTGAGCAGTTCTTC	TRBJ2-1	-	TRBV9	TRBD2	15
CASSEQGADYGYTF	TGCGCCAGCAGCGAGCAGGGGGCGGACTATGGCTACACCTTC	TRBJ1-2	few	TRBV5-1	TRBD1	14
CASSPDRIMMNTEAFF	TGCGCCAGCAGCCCCGACAGGATCATGATGAACACTGAAGCTTTCTTT	TRBJ1-1	-	TRBV4-1	-	16
CASTPKTGSFYEQYF	TGTGCCAGCACCCCCAAGACAGGGAGTTTCTACGAGCAGTACTTC	TRBJ2-7	few	TRBV27	TRBD1	15
CASSQESPDTQYF	TGCGCCAGCAGCCAAGAGAGTCCAGATACGCAGTATTTT	TRBJ2-3	few	TRBV4-3	-	13
CASSSGQSVRGNTIYF	TGTGCCAGCAGCTCGGGACAGTCGGTCAGGGGAAACACCATATATTTT	TRBJ1-3	-	TRBV5-4	TRBD1	16
CASSYASGGSSYEQYF	TGTGCCAGCAGTTACGCTAGCGGGGGGAGCTCCTACGAGCAGTACTTC	TRBJ2-7	-	TRBV6-6	TRBD2	16
CASSLQSGRRNTEAFF	TGTGCCAGCAGCTTGCAATCAGGGCGTAGGAACACTGAAGCTTTCTTT	TRBJ1-1	-	TRBV5-4	-	16
CASSRLEGFTEAFF	TGTGCCAGCAGCCGATTGGAGGGATTCACTGAAGCTTTCTTT	TRBJ1-1	-	TRBV7-2	-	14
CASTLSPGGLNEQFF	TGCGCCAGCACCCTTTCCCCGGGGGGTCTCAATGAGCAGTTCTTC	TRBJ2-1	-	TRBV5-1	TRBD2	15
CASSLDGDSNQPQHF	TGTGCCAGCAGCTTGGACGGGGATAGCAATCAGCCCCAGCATTTT	TRBJ1-5	few	TRBV7-3	-	15
CASSGDRDTEREQYF	TGTGCCAGCAGCGGAGACCGGGACACCGAACGCGAGCAGTACTTC	TRBJ2-7	few	TRBV14	-	15
CASSQGRGHREQYF	TGTGCCAGCAGCCAAGGCAGGGGGCACCGGGAGCAGTACTTC	TRBJ2-7	many	TRBV14	TRBD1	14
CASSPGLDGDTQYF	TGTGCCAGCTCACCGGGACTAGATGGAGATACGCAGTATTTT	TRBJ2-3	many	TRBV18	TRBD2	14
CASSSGQGAEEQPQHF	TGTGCCAGCAGCTCCGGACAGGGGGCTGAGGAACAGCCCCAGCATTTT	TRBJ1-5	few	TRBV13	TRBD1	16
CASSLETGDGYTF	TGTGCCAGCAGCTTAGAGACAGGGGATGGCTACACCTTC	TRBJ1-2	many	TRBV7-9	TRBD1	13
CASSPPYSSAEQFF	TGTGCCAGCTCACCACCGTACTCGAGCGCCGAGCAGTTCTTC	TRBJ2-1	-	TRBV18	-	14
CASSLGPRAAEAEQYF	TGCGCCAGCAGCTTGGGCCCCCGGGCCGCGGAGGCCGAGCAGTACTTC	TRBJ2-7	-	TRBV5-1	-	16
CASRLSGGRARTDTQYF	TGCGCCAGCCGCCTCTCGGGAGGCAGGGCTCGGACAGATACGCAGTATTTT	TRBJ2-3	-	TRBV4-1	TRBD2	17
CASSLGGSWEQYF	TGTGCCAGCAGTTTGGGGGGATCCTGGGAGCAGTACTTC	TRBJ2-7	few	TRBV28	-	13
CASREDSYNEQFF	TGTGCCAGCAGGGAAGACTCGTACAATGAGCAGTTCTTC	TRBJ2-1	-	TRBV6-1	-	13
CASSLVLAGGRETQYF	TGTGCCAGCAGCTTAGTGCTAGCGGGGGGCCGGGAGACCCAGTACTTC	TRBJ2-5	many	TRBV7-2	TRBD2	16
CATRGTSADGYTF	TGTGCCACTAGAGGGACTTCCGCCGATGGCTACACCTTC	TRBJ1-2	few	TRBV10-3	-	13
CASSFGLDTGELFF	TGTGCCAGCAGCTTCGGGTTAGACACCGGGGAGCTGTTTTTT	TRBJ2-2	-	TRBV7-3	-	14
CASRIDRFNQPQHF	TGTGCCAGTAGGATAGACAGGTTCAATCAGCCCCAGCATTTT	TRBJ1-5	few	TRBV19	-	14
CASSYSPRYQETQYF	TGTGCCAGCAGTTATAGCCCCCGGTACCAAGAGACCCAGTACTTC	TRBJ2-5	few	TRBV6-5	-	15
CASSRTGNPNYGYTF	TGTGCCAGCAGCAGGACAGGGAACCCCAACTATGGCTACACCTTC	TRBJ1-2	few	TRBV27	TRBD1	15
CASSPLGQGAGANVLTF	TGTGCCAGCTCACCATTGGGGCAGGGCGCTGGGGCCAACGTCCTGACTTTC	TRBJ2-6	-	TRBV18	-	17
CASSSTGTGYSETQYF	TGTGCCAGCAGCTCAACCGGGACAGGTTATTCAGAGACCCAGTACTTC	TRBJ2-5	-	TRBV7-6	TRBD1	16
CASSLGRAGTQETQYF	TGTGCCAGCAGCTTAGGGCGAGCGGGGACACAAGAGACCCAGTACTTC	TRBJ2-5	-	TRBV11-1	-	16
CASSPPGTGNTEAFF	TGTGCCAGCAGCCCCCCTGGGACAGGAAACACTGAAGCTTTCTTT	TRBJ1-1	-	TRBV6-5	TRBD1	15
CASSFSTVGITDTQYF	TGTGCCAGCAGCTTTAGCACTGTTGGTATTACAGATACGCAGTATTTT	TRBJ2-3	few	TRBV7-2	-	16
CAISGAGGLDTQYF	TGTGCCATCTCGGGAGCGGGGGGGCTAGATACGCAGTATTTT	TRBJ2-3	-	TRBV10-3	TRBD2	14
CASSFVAGGYNEQFF	TGTGCCAGCAGCTTCGTAGCGGGGGGTTACAATGAGCAGTTCTTC	TRBJ2-1	few	TRBV7-2	TRBD2	15
CASSPLAGQGTF	TGTGCCAGCTCACCACTGGCAGGGCAGGGGACCTTC	TRBJ1-2	few	TRBV18	-	12
CASSPQHGHGEKLFF	TGCGCCAGCAGTCCACAACACGGACATGGGGAAAAACTGTTTTTT	TRBJ1-4	many	TRBV23-1	-	15
CASSLAQGAVGQPQHF	TGTGCCAGCAGCTTAGCACAGGGGGCGGTGGGTCAGCCCCAGCATTTT	TRBJ1-5	-	TRBV7-2	TRBD1	16
CASSELLFEQYF	TGTGCCAGCAGTGAACTTTTGTTCGAGCAGTACTTC	TRBJ2-7	few	TRBV6-1	-	12